Sequencing of this TCR beta chain was carried out in a study of OX40 agonist ivuxolimab in advanced cancers. Germline CDR1 is SGDLS and CDR2 is YYNGEE. This CDR3 region has 14 residues. Trimming took 3 bases from V and 5 from J, leaving 12 bases between them. Libraries were prepared by immunoSEQ multiplex PCR; TCRdb keeps only in-frame clonotypes and omits some of them. This table holds about 59,000 clones, roughly 90% found once. Blood sampling was done at baseline, cycle 4 day 1, and cycle 7 day 1. The material sequenced was CD4+ or CD8+ T cells sorted from blood, taken in a trial of the OX40 agonist ivuxolimab. The chain joins TRBV9 to TRBJ2-1, with no clear D. The receptor was isolated from an adult with an advanced solid tumor such as melanoma, head and neck, liver or kidney cancer. The CDR3 sequence is CASSEVVGNNEQFF. As DNA, the CDR3 is TGTGCCAGCAGCGAGGTGGTCGGCAACAATGAGCAGTTCTTC.